These T cell receptor beta chains were read from a single sample in a study of blood T cell repertoires in COVID-19. TCRdb's copy holds only in-frame clones and misses some; the assay was immunoSEQ multiplex PCR. The sample carries around 200,000 clones, around 89% recorded once. Sequenced sample: PBMCs or T cells enriched from blood (not recorded which). The receptors come from a woman in her 30s who had recovered from COVID-19. CDR3s leave out the opening cysteine and the closing phenylalanine or tryptophan. Expanded clones are given a class, and other clones once, few, many or no size at all.

ASSLKASSYNEQF | TRBJ2-1 | TRBV7-2 | NA | 13
ASSQERVTDTQY | TRBJ2-3 | TRBV4-1 | NA | 12
ASSQVTLGTEIYEQY | TRBJ2-7 | TRBV4-2 | many | 15
ASTQPRGPPYEQY | TRBJ2-7 | TRBV6-5 | NA | 13
ASSLGGGGVYNEQF | TRBJ2-1 | TRBV7-2 | NA | 14
ASSSYWPRGSNEKLF | TRBJ1-4 | TRBV7-9 | NA | 15
ASRLAGGPVTDTQY | TRBJ2-3 | TRBV2 | NA | 14
ASSRMAGTGGNQPQH | TRBJ1-5 | TRBV19 | NA | 15
ASSPLGGHTGELF | TRBJ2-2 | TRBV5-1 | NA | 13
ASSSTSGSTDTQY | TRBJ2-3 | TRBV5-4 | NA | 13
ASTKDSIYEQY | TRBJ2-7 | TRBV27 | NA | 11
ATGAASRRDIQY | TRBJ2-4 | TRBV15 | NA | 12
ASSQAWAGALNEQF | TRBJ2-1 | TRBV4-3 | NA | 14
ASSEDGSSYNEQF | TRBJ2-1 | TRBV2 | NA | 13
ASSPERGVVYNEQF | TRBJ2-1 | TRBV18 | NA | 14
ASSPRPPGPMNTEAF | TRBJ1-1 | TRBV4-3 | NA | 15
ASSLSDRVDEQF | TRBJ2-1 | TRBV7-3 | NA | 12
ASSPMDSPSNQPQH | TRBJ1-5 | TRBV6-6 | NA | 14
ASSIGSWQETQY | TRBJ2-5 | TRBV19 | NA | 12
ASSQEIQVSNEKLF | TRBJ1-4 | TRBV4-1 | NA | 14
ASRPGQGAPGELF | TRBJ2-2 | TRBV5-1 | NA | 13
ASGLDTGESTYNEQF | TRBJ2-1 | TRBV12-5 | NA | 15
ASSSYTLRDRAYEQY | TRBJ2-7 | TRBV5-6 | NA | 15
ASSQDLTSNQPQH | TRBJ1-5 | TRBV3-1/TRBV3-2 | NA | 13
AISERPGTEDGYT | TRBJ1-2 | TRBV10-3 | many | 13
ASSSFSRANTEAF | TRBJ1-1 | TRBV7-2 | NA | 13
ASGTGLTEAF | TRBJ1-1 | TRBV19 | NA | 10
ASSLGSEQF | TRBJ2-1 | TRBV7-2 | NA | 9
ASTGWGNTIY | TRBJ1-3 | TRBV19 | NA | 10
ASQLNRGGYEQY | TRBJ2-7 | TRBV5-1 | NA | 12
ASSVGAGGYNEQF | TRBJ2-1 | TRBV9 | NA | 13
ASSPNRASNYGYT | TRBJ1-2 | TRBV27 | NA | 13
ASSHGGGLSYEQY | TRBJ2-7 | TRBV3-1/TRBV3-2 | once | 13
ASSLAGRYGYT | TRBJ1-2 | TRBV12-3/TRBV12-4 | once | 11
ASSPIGQGEAF | TRBJ1-1 | TRBV3-1/TRBV3-2 | NA | 11
ASSQSKQGWNSPLH | TRBJ1-6 | TRBV14 | once | 14
ASSPDGQTSGNTIY | TRBJ1-3 | TRBV19 | NA | 14
ASSMFSPGQGYQETQY | TRBJ2-5 | TRBV19 | NA | 16
ATHRIGAGANVLT | TRBJ2-6 | TRBV7-2 | NA | 13
ASQPDSRFYGYT | TRBJ1-2 | TRBV19 | NA | 12
AIRLTSGTYNEQF | TRBJ2-1 | TRBV10-3 | few | 13
ASSEFTAGNTEAF | TRBJ1-1 | TRBV6-1 | NA | 13
ASSQPQGYGYT | TRBJ1-2 | TRBV3-1/TRBV3-2 | NA | 11
ASSQEGGLASDNEQF | TRBJ2-1 | TRBV4-1 | once | 15
ASSRAGTSGVETQY | TRBJ2-5 | TRBV5-5 | NA | 14
ASSGTGGNQPQH | TRBJ1-5 | TRBV19 | NA | 12
ASSVDADPYEQY | TRBJ2-7 | TRBV9 | NA | 12
ASSGPTGFNGYT | TRBJ1-2 | TRBV9 | once | 12
ASSPLMNTEAF | TRBJ1-1 | TRBV18 | NA | 11
ASSYRRGGTGELF | TRBJ2-2 | TRBV5-4 | NA | 13
SVVGLSRTEAF | TRBJ1-1 | TRBV29-1 | NA | 11
ASTTGPRAF | TRBJ1-1 | TRBV19 | NA | 9
ASRFRGTKVDYLDTQY | TRBJ2-3 | TRBV5-1 | few | 16
ASSLPGTGVYEQY | TRBJ2-7 | TRBV4-2 | NA | 13
ASSPKSSGSNEKLF | TRBJ1-4 | TRBV4-2 | NA | 14